This T cell receptor (beta chain) was sequenced in a study of PD-1 blockade in classical Hodgkin lymphoma. Study outcomes and limitations: Newly diagnosed patients had baseline TCR diversity that was reportedly lower than that of healthy donors.

Germline CDR1 and CDR2: SGHTA and FQGNSA. V was shortened by 5 bases and J by 8 bases, with 13 bases between the two germline ends. This CDR3 has 13 residues. The table came from immunoSEQ multiplex PCR; TCRdb's copy has only in-frame clones and leaves some out. The profile shows fewer than 30,000 clones, less than 85% of them singletons. With no exception, relapse followed autologous stem cell transplantation in all patients, and brentuximab vedotin exposure varied. This clone appeared a few times. The antigen is unknown. J is TRBJ1-5 and V is TRBV7-2, with D possibly matching TRBD1 (5 bases). The sample in question was peripheral blood mononuclear cells (PBMCs), obtained before the second cycle of nivolumab. The TCR sequence derives from a human donor with classical Hodgkin lymphoma. This chain's CDR3 is CASSPRAGEPQHF. CDR3 DNA sequence: TGTGCCAGCAGCCCCCGGGCGGGGGAGCCCCAGCATTTT.